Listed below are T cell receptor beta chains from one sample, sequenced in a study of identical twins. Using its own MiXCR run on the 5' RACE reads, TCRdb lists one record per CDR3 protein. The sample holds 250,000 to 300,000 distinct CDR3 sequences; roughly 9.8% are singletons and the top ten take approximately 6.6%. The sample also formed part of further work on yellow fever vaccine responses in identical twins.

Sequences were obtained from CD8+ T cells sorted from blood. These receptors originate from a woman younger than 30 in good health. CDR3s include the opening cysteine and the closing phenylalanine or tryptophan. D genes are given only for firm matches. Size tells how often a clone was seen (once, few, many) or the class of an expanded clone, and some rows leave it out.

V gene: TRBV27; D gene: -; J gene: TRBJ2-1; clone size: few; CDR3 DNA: TGTGCCAGCAGTCCCCGCCCTCTCGGCTACAATGAGCAGTTCTTC; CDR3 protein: CASSPRPLGYNEQFF
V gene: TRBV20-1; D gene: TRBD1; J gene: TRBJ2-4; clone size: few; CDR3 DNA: TGCAGTGCTAGGAGCCGGACAGGGGTTGGCAAAAACATTCAGTACTTC; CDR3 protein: CSARSRTGVGKNIQYF
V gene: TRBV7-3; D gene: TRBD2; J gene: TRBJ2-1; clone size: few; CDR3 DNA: TGTGCCAGCAGCTTATTGGTTGCGGGGGGTGGCTCCTACAATGAGCAGTTCTTC; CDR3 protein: CASSLLVAGGGSYNEQFF
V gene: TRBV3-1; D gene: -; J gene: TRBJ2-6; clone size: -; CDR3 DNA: TGTGCCAGCAGCCAAGGGATGGCTGGGGCCAACGTCCTGACTTTC; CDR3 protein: CASSQGMAGANVLTF
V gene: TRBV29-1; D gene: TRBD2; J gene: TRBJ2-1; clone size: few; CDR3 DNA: TGCAGCGTGAACGGTTTGGGACTAGGAGGCAATGAGCAGTTCTTC; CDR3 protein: CSVNGLGLGGNEQFF
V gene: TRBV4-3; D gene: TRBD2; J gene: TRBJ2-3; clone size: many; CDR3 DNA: TGCGCCAGCAGCCAAGCGCGGGGGGGGGCAGATACGCAGTATTTT; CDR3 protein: CASSQARGGADTQYF
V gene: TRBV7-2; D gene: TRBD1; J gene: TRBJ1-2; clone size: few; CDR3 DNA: TGTGCCAGCAGCCAACCGACAGGGCTCATTATCAATGGCTACACCTTC; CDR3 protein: CASSQPTGLIINGYTF
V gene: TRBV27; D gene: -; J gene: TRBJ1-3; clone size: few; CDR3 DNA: TGTGCCAGCAGTCCCAGGGAAGGCTCTGGAAACACCATATATTTT; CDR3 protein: CASSPREGSGNTIYF
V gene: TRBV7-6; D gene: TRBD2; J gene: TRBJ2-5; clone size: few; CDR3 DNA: TGTGCCAGCAGCCGCAGAAATCCGACTAGCGGGGAAGAGACCCAGTACTTC; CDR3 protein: CASSRRNPTSGEETQYF
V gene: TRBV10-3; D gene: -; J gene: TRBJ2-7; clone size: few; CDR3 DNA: TGTGCCATCAGTGGGGACGGATCCTACGAGCAGTACTTC; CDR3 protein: CAISGDGSYEQYF
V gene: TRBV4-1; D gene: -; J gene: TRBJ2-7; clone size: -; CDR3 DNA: TGCGCCAGCAGCCCGTCAGGGAACTACGAGCAGTACTTC; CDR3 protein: CASSPSGNYEQYF
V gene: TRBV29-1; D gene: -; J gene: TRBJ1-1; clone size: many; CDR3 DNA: TGCAGCGGGGGGGGGGAGGCCACTGAAGCTTTCTTT; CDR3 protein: CSGGGEATEAFF
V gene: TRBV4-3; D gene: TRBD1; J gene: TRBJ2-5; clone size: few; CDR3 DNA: TGCGCCAGCAGCCAAGATAGACAGGGGGCACAGACCCAGTACTTC; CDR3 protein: CASSQDRQGAQTQYF